This entry lists 14 T cell receptor beta chains sequenced from one sample in a study of shared clonotypes between healthy human individuals. Here immunoSEQ multiplex PCR was the method, and the copy in TCRdb shows in-frame clones only, minus some. This sample has fewer than 1.6 million clones, with approximately 98.5% found just once. The sample taken for sequencing was naive CD4+ T cells sorted from blood. Documented subset: CD45RA+ positively selected. These receptor sequences come from a man younger than 40 in good health.

The chain couples TRBV16 to TRBJ1-5, with 9 bases that match TRBD1. The CDR3 has 15 residues. The V and J ends lost 5 bases and 5 bases, in that order; junction bases with no gene match: 7. CDR1 is KGHSY and CDR2 is FQNENV in the germline V gene. The CDR3 DNA sequence: TGTGCCAGCAGCAAACAGGGGGCGACAGATCAGCCCCAGCATTTT. This sequence encodes CASSKQGATDQPQHF.

The chain joins TRBV16 to TRBJ2-1; 7 positions agree with TRBD2. With V trimmed by 0 bases and J by 6 bases, 8 bases remained unmatched. Per the germline V gene, CDR1 is KGHSY and CDR2 is FQNENV. CDR3 length: 16 residues. The CDR3 loop is CASSQSRAGVANEQFF. CDR3 nucleotides: TGTGCCAGCAGCCAATCGCGGGCGGGAGTCGCCAATGAGCAGTTCTTC.

The chain joins TRBV6-1 to TRBJ2-1; D possibly corresponds to TRBD1 (6 bases). Per the germline V gene, CDR1 is MNHNS and CDR2 is SASEGT. This CDR3 has 16 amino acids. Trimming took off 0 bases at V and 3 bases at J, with 12 bases between the two ends. The CDR3 sequence: CASSEAWDTLYNEQFF. CDR3 in DNA: TGTGCCAGCAGTGAAGCGTGGGACACCCTCTACAATGAGCAGTTCTTC.

This clone has just one count. The V call is TRBV2, the J call TRBJ2-3; the match to TRBD2 covers 10 bases. The V and J ends lost 8 bases and 0 bases, in that order; junction bases with no gene match: 2. The CDR3 covers 14 residues. Germline assignment: CDR1 SNHLY and CDR2 FYNNEI. CDR3: CASGLAASTDTQYF. For the CDR3, the DNA is TGTGCCAGCGGACTAGCGGCTAGCACAGATACGCAGTATTTT.

The genes are TRBV7-9 and TRBJ1-3; D unresolved. V gave up 1 base and J gave up 4 bases, with 11 bases separating them. This CDR3 has 15 amino acids. From germline, CDR1 is SEHNR and CDR2 FQNEAQ (reference sequence). This CDR3 reads CASSLVDRPGNTIYF. In nucleotides, the CDR3 is TGTGCCAGCAGCTTAGTTGATAGACCCGGAAACACCATATATTTT.

This rearrangement joins TRBV7-6 to TRBJ2-2; 7 bases agree with TRBD1. Germline values: CDR1 SGHVS, CDR2 FNYEAQ. The CDR3 runs to 15 residues. Trimming cost V 5 bases and J 7 bases; bases outside gene matches: 10. The CDR3 region has the DNA TGTGCCAGCAGCGGAACCGGACAGGTGGTCGGGGAGCTGTTTTTT. Its translation: CASSGTGQVVGELFF.

This rearrangement joins TRBV4-2 to TRBJ2-6; D may be TRBD1 (6 bases). CDR1 LGHNA and CDR2 YNFKEQ come from the germline V gene. Trimming cost V 4 bases and J 0 bases, with 13 bases left between them. The CDR3 covers 17 residues. CDR3 residues: CASSLLIGGSGANVLTF. In DNA form, the CDR3 reads TGTGCCAGCAGCCTCCTCATAGGGGGCTCTGGGGCCAACGTCCTGACTTTC.

The V call is TRBV6-4, the J call TRBJ2-2; TRBD2 aligns across 9 bases. This CDR3 has 15 amino acids. The germline V gene has CDR1 MRHNA and CDR2 SNTAGT. The J segment lost 4 bases and the V segment lost 5 bases, leaving 5 bases of the junction unmatched. DNA for the CDR3: TGTGCCAGCAGTCGCGGGAGGGGGTCCACCGGGGAGCTGTTTTTT. Amino acid sequence: CASSRGRGSTGELFF.

The genes are TRBV9 and TRBJ2-7; TRBD2 aligns across 8 bases. Germline CDR1 and CDR2: SGDLS and YYNGEE. The CDR3 is 17 amino acids. Losses at the gene ends were 0 bases for V and 7 bases for J; bases not matched to a gene: 15. The CDR3 DNA reads TGTGCCAGCAGCGTAGAAGAGGGGGGACTAGGGATGGGTGAGCAGTACTTC. Its translation is CASSVEEGGLGMGEQYF.

This rearrangement joins TRBV6-1 to TRBJ2-2, with 7 bases identical to TRBD2. The junction had 4 bases not matched to a gene; V was cut back by 6 bases and J by 0 bases. The germline gives CDR1 MNHNS, CDR2 SASEGT. The CDR3 runs 15 residues. The CDR3 loop reads CASRASGPNTGELFF. CDR3 DNA sequence: TGTGCCAGCAGAGCTAGCGGTCCGAACACCGGGGAGCTGTTTTTT.

The V and J genes are TRBV25-1 and TRBJ2-1; 7 nucleotides agree with TRBD2. V dropped 3 bases and J dropped 2; count of bases not matched to a gene: 4. Germline lookup yields CDR1 MGHDK and CDR2 SYGVNS. The CDR3 is made up of 15 amino acids. CDR3 amino acids: CASSETSRAYNEQFF. CDR3 sequence (DNA): TGTGCCAGCAGTGAGACTAGCAGGGCCTACAATGAGCAGTTCTTC.

In nucleotides, the CDR3 is TGCGCCAGCAGCCAACCGAGCGGGAGCCAAACCGGGGAGCTGTTTTTT. Translated, it gives CASSQPSGSQTGELFF. This chain joins TRBV4-3 and TRBJ2-2, with 8 bases fitting TRBD2. The V segment lost 2 bases and the J segment 5 bases; nucleotides outside the gene matches: 7. Germline V gene lookup returns CDR1 LGHNA and CDR2 YSLEER. The CDR3 totals 16 residues.

The rearrangement joins TRBV5-4 to TRBJ2-7; 8 nucleotides match TRBD1. CDR3 length equals 14 residues. Per the germline V gene, CDR1 is SGHNT and CDR2 is YYREEE (reference sequence). With V trimmed by 4 bases and J by 5 bases, 8 bases remained unmatched. The CDR3 here is CASSPGQVGHEQYF. The CDR3 DNA is TGTGCCAGCAGCCCGGGACAGGTCGGCCACGAGCAGTACTTC.

This clone was seen just once. The chain combines TRBV5-8 with TRBJ2-7, with unresolved D. Trimming took 0 bases from V and 4 from J, leaving 11 bases between them. The germline CDR1 and CDR2 sequences are SGHTS and YDEGEE. CDR3 size: 14 residues. The CDR3 region is CASSLVALGYEQYF. DNA of the CDR3: TGTGCCAGCAGCTTGGTGGCTCTAGGGTACGAGCAGTACTTC.